A selection of T cell receptor beta chains follows, all from one sample in a study of blood T cell repertoires in COVID-19. Sequencing used immunoSEQ multiplex PCR; TCRdb keeps in-frame clones, though not all of them. There are some 200,000 clones in the sample; approximately 83% occur only once, and 1.3% lies in the top ten. The sequenced material came from peripheral blood. The receptors were sampled from a woman aged 30 to 39 with COVID-19, enrolled during active disease. Both conserved end residues are trimmed from each CDR3. The D gene is left open where the match is weak.

v_call d_call cdr3_aa
TRBV9 TRBD1 ASSRGFDRELNTEAF
TRBV20-1 TRBD2 SASLLAGNTDTQY
TRBV18 . ASSPTVEQF
TRBV6-5 . ASSLGGVDSYEQY
TRBV7-2 . ASSSPAGNSNQPQH
TRBV20-1 . SAMYEKLF
TRBV11-3 . ASSSGEGEQY
TRBV7-3 TRBD2 ASSPYPGLAGVNEQF
TRBV4-3 . ASSQGPNTGELF
TRBV14 . ASSLDRYYGYT
TRBV2 TRBD1 ASSEGQGRTGGELF
TRBV6-2/TRBV6-3 TRBD1 ASSYPTDREPSSDTQY
TRBV28 . ASRPVEVGRAEAF
TRBV14 TRBD2 ARGNGTSGFRAKNIQY
TRBV6-1 TRBD1 ASSDRRTGLSYEQY
TRBV5-1 TRBD2 ASRERTSGPGELF
TRBV24-1 TRBD1 ATSDFPSWTGKEQY
TRBV10-3 . AISGYEKGQSPLH
TRBV9 TRBD2 ASSASTHRLAVPTYEQY
TRBV12-3/TRBV12-4 . ASSFGGGQPQH